Presented here are 19 T cell receptor beta chains from one specimen sequenced in a study of response to subunit inactivated influenza vaccine. Each CDR3 protein gets one entry after TCRdb re-called the RT-PCR reads with MiXCR. This table has about 700,000 distinct CDR3 sequences, more than 11% appearing once. Sequencing was performed on PBMCs from blood, taken approximately 15 days before vaccination. The receptors shown here come from a man between 45 and 60 years old who received an inactivated influenza vaccine.

The chain joins TRBV27 to TRBJ2-1, with D hard to call. Per germline, CDR1 MNHEY and CDR2 SMNVEV (reference sequence). V was pared by 6 bases and J by 8 bases, with 14 bases between. The CDR3 has 13 residues. In DNA, the CDR3 is TGTGCCAGCAGAGATGCCGTGCTATATGAGCAGTTCTTC. Encoded protein: CASRDAVLYEQFF.

V is TRBV12-3 or TRBV12-4 and J is TRBJ1-4; no clear D gene. Trimming removed 3 bases from V and 5 bases from J, with 10 bases in between. The CDR3 sequence is 14 residues long. As DNA, the CDR3 is TGTGCCAGCAGTTTTCGCCGGGAGAATGAAAAACTGTTTTTT. Residues: CASSFRRENEKLFF.

This clonotype turned up a few times. The CDR3 spells CATGRYTNTGELFF. The DNA for the CDR3 is TGTGCCACCGGAAGGTATACGAACACCGGGGAGCTGTTTTTT. The chain couples TRBV15 to TRBJ2-2, with unresolved D. CDR3 length equals 14 residues. Trimming removed 8 bases from V and 0 bases from J, with 10 bases in between. The germline CDR1 and CDR2 sequences are LNHNV and YYDKDF (reference sequence).

This clonotype was recorded many times. One end of the junction varies from germline; a read error may be responsible. J is TRBJ2-5 and V is TRBV5-1; D remains unclear. The CDR3 is 14 amino acids. Germline V gene sequence: CDR1 SGHRS, CDR2 YFSETQ. The CDR3 DNA reads TGTGCCAGCAGTTTACGCGGCGGCCAAGAGACCCAGTACTTC. This encodes CASSLRGGQETQYF.

The chain combines TRBV11-2 with TRBJ1-5; D possibly corresponds to TRBD1 (6 bases). Germline V gene data show CDR1 as SGHAT and CDR2 as FQNNGV. The V gene lost 5 bases and the J gene lost 0 bases, with 14 bases spanning the gap. The CDR3 runs to 16 residues. CDR3 DNA sequence: TGTGCCAGCAGCCTGGACAGTCCAAATAGCAATCAGCCCCAGCATTTT. It is translated as CASSLDSPNSNQPQHF.

The chain has TRBV23-1 and TRBJ2-7; TRBD1 might be the D (6 bases). TRBV23-1 qualifies as an ORF whose function is uncertain. V lost 3 bases, J lost 6 bases, and 12 bases lay in between. This CDR3 is 13 amino acids long. CDR3 in amino acids: CASSHHGTLEQYF. Here the CDR3 DNA reads TGCGCCAGCAGTCATCACGGGACACTCGAGCAGTACTTC.

The chain uses TRBV7-9 and TRBJ2-2; 7 bases line up with TRBD1. Germline V gene lookup returns CDR1 SEHNR and CDR2 FQNEAQ (reference sequence). This CDR3 is built from 17 residues. After removal of 3 bases from V and 1 base from J, the junction contained 8 bases not matched to a gene. In DNA form, the CDR3 reads TGTGCCAGCAGCTTTGAGGGGGCGTTCGTGAACACCGGGGAGCTGTTTTTT. It translates to CASSFEGAFVNTGELFF.

A few counts support this clonotype. CDR3 region: CASSGASGSSYNSPLHF. CDR3 bases: TGCGCCAGCAGTGGAGCTTCGGGGAGCTCCTATAATTCACCCCTCCACTTT. This chain joins TRBV5-1 and TRBJ1-6; D is undetermined. The CDR3 sequence is 17 residues long. In germline, CDR1 is SGHRS, CDR2 YFSETQ. Trimming left V 5 bases short and J 0 bases short, with 15 bases between. Based on the CDR3 plus reference TRBV5-1 and TRBJ1-6, the full variable domain is KAGVTQTPRYLIKTRGQQVTLSCSPISGHRSVSWYQQTPGQGLQFLFEYFSETQRNKGNFPGRFSGRQFSNSRSEMNVSTLELGDSALYLCASSGASGSSYNSPLHFGNGTRLTVT.

This clonotype came up a few times. V and J are TRBV7-2 and TRBJ2-7; the match to TRBD2 covers 7 bases. The CDR3 is 16 amino acids. V was clipped by 5 bases and J by 0 bases; unmatched bases: 10. The germline CDR1 and CDR2 sequences are SGHTA and FQGNSA. This CDR3 reads CASSPLAIISSYEQYF. In DNA, the CDR3 is TGTGCCAGCAGCCCACTAGCGATCATAAGCTCCTACGAGCAGTACTTC.

The V and J genes are TRBV27 and TRBJ1-1; no clear D gene. Germline CDR1 MNHEY, CDR2 SMNVEV (reference sequence). CDR3 length equals 16 residues. The V end lost 5 bases, the J end lost 4 bases, and 20 bases lay between the germline ends. The chain's CDR3 is CASSPTWAVRGTEAFF. DNA for the CDR3: TGTGCCAGCAGTCCGACTTGGGCGGTCCGGGGCACTGAAGCTTTCTTT.

This clonotype was detected a few times. The chain couples TRBV7-2 to TRBJ2-1; 11 bases agree with TRBD2. Germline lookup yields CDR1 SGHTA and CDR2 FQGNSA. The length of the CDR3 is 15 residues. The trim removed 5 bases at V and 7 bases at J, leaving 7 bases unmatched. CDR3 sequence (DNA): TGTGCCAGCAGCCCGACTAGCGGGAATTTTAATGAGCAGTTCTTC. Its translation: CASSPTSGNFNEQFF.

The chain carries TRBV11-2 and TRBJ2-7, with D maybe TRBD2 (5 bases). Germline V gene data show CDR1 as SGHAT and CDR2 as FQNNGV. The CDR3 has 14 residues. V was trimmed by 3 bases and J by 0 bases, leaving 9 bases between them. The CDR3 sequence: CASSFISGSYEQYF. The CDR3 DNA is TGTGCCAGCAGCTTTATAAGCGGCTCCTACGAGCAGTACTTC.

This clonotype came up a few times. V and J are TRBV28 and TRBJ2-1, with TRBD2 matching over 14 bases. The CDR3 has 14 residues. Germline CDR1 and CDR2: MDHEN and SYDVKM. V lost 6 bases and J lost 8; bases outside the gene matches: 3. The CDR3 nucleotides are TGTGCCAGCAGGACTAGCGGGGGGGGGTATGAGCAGTTCTTC. It encodes CASRTSGGGYEQFF.

The sample holds many counts of this clonotype. The chain has TRBV18 and TRBJ2-6, with 7 nucleotides matching TRBD1. Germline V gene lookup returns CDR1 KGHSH and CDR2 LQKENI. The CDR3 has 15 residues. The ends lost 5 bases at V and 2 bases at J; junction bases unmatched: 3. CDR3 in amino acids: CASSNDRAGANVLTF. The CDR3 DNA is TGTGCCAGCTCAAACGACAGGGCTGGGGCCAACGTCCTGACTTTC.

The V gene is TRBV29-1, the J gene TRBJ2-5, with 8 bases matching TRBD2. Unmatched junction bases numbered 9, after V lost 4 bases and J lost 5 bases. Germline CDR1 is SQVTM and CDR2 is ANQGSEA. The CDR3 has 14 amino acids. The DNA for the CDR3 is TGCAGCGTTGGTCTCCGGGGGGGCCGCGAGACCCAGTACTTC. It specifies CSVGLRGGRETQYF.

The chain combines TRBV11-2 with TRBJ2-1, with TRBD2 matching over 7 bases. The germline V gene encodes CDR1 SGHAT and CDR2 FQNNGV. This CDR3 is built from 16 residues. J gave up 4 bases and V 0 bases, and 6 bases lay outside the gene matches. CDR3 nucleotides: TGTGCCAGCAGCTTAGATAAGGGACTACTTTACAATGAGCAGTTCTTC. Translation: CASSLDKGLLYNEQFF.

This clonotype was observed many times. The genes are TRBV20-1 and TRBJ2-7; the D call may be TRBD1 or TRBD2 (5 bases each). V gave up 0 bases and J gave up 0 bases, with 15 bases separating them. Per germline, CDR1 DFQATT and CDR2 SNEGSKA (reference sequence). The CDR3 has 16 amino acids. DNA for the CDR3: TGCAGTGCTAGAGATGGGGACCTGAAAAGCTCCTACGAGCAGTACTTC. Residues: CSARDGDLKSSYEQYF.

CDR3 in amino acids: CASSLESSGGMRQFF. CDR3 nucleotide sequence: TGCGCCAGCAGCTTGGAGTCGAGCGGGGGCATGAGACAGTTCTTC. This chain connects TRBV5-1 to TRBJ2-1, with 8 bases aligning to TRBD2. CDR3 length: 15 residues. Germline CDR1 SGHRS, CDR2 YFSETQ. The ends lost 0 bases at V and 13 bases at J; junction bases unmatched: 12.

In its sample, this clonotype was seen many times. The rearrangement uses TRBV5-7 and TRBJ2-3; D is perhaps TRBD1 or TRBD2 (5 bases each). TRBV5-7 is placed among ORFs of uncertain function. V lost 4 bases and J lost 0, with 18 bases in between. The CDR3 extends over 17 amino acids. The CDR3 DNA follows: TGTGCCAGCAGCCTGGAAGAGGGGCGCAGCAGCACAGATACGCAGTATTTT. Its protein is CASSLEEGRSSTDTQYF.